One and the same sample provided the 30 T cell receptor beta chains below, sequenced in a study of blood T cell repertoires in COVID-19. This table comes from immunoSEQ multiplex PCR, and its TCRdb copy is limited to in-frame clones, with some not included. The profile shows about 280,000 clones, approximately 86% of them singletons. Material for sequencing was peripheral blood. The source is a woman in her thirties who had recovered from COVID-19.

The V and J genes are TRBV28 and TRBJ2-1, with D possibly matching TRBD1 (6 bases). In germline, CDR1 is MDHEN, CDR2 SYDVKM. V was clipped by 7 bases and J by 0 bases, with 16 bases between them. This CDR3 comprises 16 residues. The CDR3 region is CASTVPGDSSYNEQFF. CDR3 nucleotide sequence: TGTGCCAGCACCGTCCCAGGGGATAGCTCCTACAATGAGCAGTTCTTC.

The chain links TRBV3-1 (or the pseudogene TRBV3-2) to TRBJ2-3, with D possibly being TRBD2 (5 bases). V gave up 4 bases and J gave up 1 base, with 9 bases separating them. This CDR3 has 14 amino acids. CDR1 LGHDT and CDR2 YNNKEL come from the germline V gene (reference sequence). CDR3 sequence: CASSRLKGTDTQYF. The CDR3 nucleotides read TGTGCCAGCAGCCGACTAAAGGGCACAGATACGCAGTATTTT.

This CDR3 reads CASSLEGQGYEQYF. In DNA, the CDR3 is TGCGCCAGCAGCCTAGAAGGACAGGGGTACGAGCAGTACTTC. The V call is TRBV4-1, the J call TRBJ2-7; 9 bases line up with TRBD1. The germline V gene has CDR1 MGHRA and CDR2 YSYEKL. This CDR3 has 14 residues. V shed 4 bases, J shed 4 bases, and the junction held 5 bases outside the gene matches.

This clone was counted once. CDR3 DNA sequence: TGTGCCAGTAGCCGTACCGGGGGGTCCATCGGCAATCAGCCCCAGCATTTT. Protein sequence: CASSRTGGSIGNQPQHF. The rearrangement links TRBV19 to TRBJ1-5; D is possibly TRBD1 (5 bases). Germline V gene data show CDR1 as LNHDA and CDR2 as SQIVND (reference sequence). The CDR3 runs to 17 residues. V lost 6 bases, J lost 2 bases, and 20 bases lay in between.

The chain couples TRBV10-1 to TRBJ2-7, with a tentative D call TRBD2 (5 bases). The CDR3 is 12 residues long. Germline V gene sequence: CDR1 WNHNN, CDR2 SYGVQD (reference sequence). V lost 2 bases, J lost 5 bases, and 7 bases lay in between. This chain's CDR3 is CASSESGNEQYF. DNA for the CDR3: TGCGCCAGCAGTGAGAGCGGAAACGAGCAGTACTTC.

The chain employs TRBV27 and TRBJ2-7, with D maybe TRBD2 (6 bases). This CDR3 contains 14 residues. Trimming removed 4 bases from V and 2 bases from J, with 12 bases in between. CDR1 and CDR2 from the germline V gene are MNHEY and SMNVEV (reference sequence). The CDR3 is CASSWRERPYEQYF. The CDR3 nucleotides read TGTGCCAGCAGTTGGAGGGAGCGGCCCTACGAGCAGTACTTC.

The chain has TRBV10-3 and TRBJ1-6; 7 nucleotides line up with TRBD1. Germline V gene data show CDR1 as ENHRY and CDR2 as SYGVKD. The junction had 10 bases not matched to a gene; V was cut back by 1 base and J by 7 bases. This CDR3 has 17 residues. CDR3 residues: CAISELNVQGSNSPLHF. The CDR3 bases are TGTGCCATCAGTGAGTTGAACGTACAGGGGAGCAATTCACCCCTCCACTTT.

Written as DNA, the CDR3 is TGTGCCAAGCAGGACTATCAGGGTGGCTACACCTTC. Its translation is CAKQDYQGGYTF. The rearrangement uses TRBV6-5 and TRBJ1-2; possibly TRBD1 for D (5 bases). V lost 10 bases and J lost 7, with 16 bases in between. Germline CDR1 reads MNHEY; CDR2 reads SVGAGI. The CDR3 extends over 12 amino acids.

This clone was seen once. The V gene is TRBV29-1, the J gene TRBJ2-5; TRBD2 matches 10 bases. Trimming cost V 6 bases and J 3 bases; bases outside gene matches: 7. CDR3 length: 14 amino acids. CDR1 and CDR2 from the germline V gene are SQVTM and ANQGSEA. The CDR3 spells CSVQIAGGKETQYF. The CDR3 DNA reads as TGCAGCGTACAAATAGCGGGAGGTAAAGAGACCCAGTACTTC.

The count of this clone is one. The V gene is TRBV6-7, the J gene TRBJ2-3; 9 nucleotides align to TRBD2. TRBV6-7 is labeled an ORF, and its function is uncertain. J lost 2 bases, V lost 1 base, and 13 bases had no gene match. CDR3 length: 19 amino acids. CDR3 sequence: CASSYLPEAGGLYTDTQYF. For the CDR3, the DNA is TGTGCCAGCAGTTACTTACCCGAAGCGGGGGGCCTATACACAGATACGCAGTATTTT.

The rearrangement uses TRBV19 and TRBJ1-4; weak D call: TRBD1 (6 bases). Germline V gives CDR1 LNHDA, CDR2 SQIVND (reference sequence). V lost 5 bases and J 0 bases, leaving 13 bases between the germline ends. There are 16 residues in the CDR3. The CDR3 region has the DNA TGTGCCAGTAGTTGGCAGGGGTCGACAACTAATGAAAAACTGTTTTTT. This codes for CASSWQGSTTNEKLFF.

This clone was detected once. The CDR3 DNA follows: TGTGCCAGCAGCTTCTCAGGGGATGGCTACACCTTC. Translating gives CASSFSGDGYTF. This sequence joins TRBV3-1 (or the pseudogene TRBV3-2) and TRBJ1-2; possibly TRBD1 for D (6 bases). The CDR3 has 12 amino acids. V lost 5 bases and J 6 bases, leaving 10 bases between the germline ends. The germline V gene encodes CDR1 LGHDT and CDR2 YNNKEL (reference sequence).

This clone was detected only once. V gene TRBV28 combines with J gene TRBJ2-3, with a weak D call TRBD2 (6 bases). Looked up from germline, CDR1 is MDHEN and CDR2 is SYDVKM. The CDR3 totals 16 residues. V was pared by 6 bases and J by 5 bases, with 21 bases between. CDR3 nucleotides: TGTGCCAGCAGCCCTTCCGGCGGGGCCATTAGAGATACGCAGTATTTT. Translating it yields CASSPSGGAIRDTQYF.

This chain links TRBV4-1 with TRBJ2-1; 9 bases match TRBD1. Germline loops: CDR1 MGHRA, CDR2 YSYEKL. V shed 5 bases, J shed 6 bases, and the junction held 5 bases outside the gene matches. The CDR3 consists of 14 residues. The CDR3 region has the DNA TGCGCCAGCAGCGGAAAGACAGGGGGCAATGAGCAGTTCTTC. Encoded protein: CASSGKTGGNEQFF.

Points on this clone: Other DNA sequences in this sample translate to the same CDR3. The chain joins TRBV10-3 to TRBJ1-4; a weak D match, TRBD1 (6 bases). V was shortened by 6 bases and J by 3 bases, with 8 bases between the two germline ends. Per the germline V gene, CDR1 is ENHRY and CDR2 is SYGVKD. The CDR3 is made up of 13 amino acids. The DNA of the CDR3 is TGTGCCATCAGGGGGGCTCCTAATGAAAAACTGTTTTTT. Encoded protein: CAIRGAPNEKLFF.

Worth noting for this clone: Other DNA sequences in the same sample also yield this CDR3. The J gene is TRBJ2-1, the V gene TRBV5-1; 7 bases are shared with TRBD2. The CDR3 spans 15 residues. From germline, CDR1 is SGHRS and CDR2 YFSETQ. Trimming took 0 bases from V and 4 from J; bases not matched to a gene: 4. The CDR3 protein is CASSLAGGGYNEQFF. CDR3 sequence (DNA): TGCGCCAGCAGCTTGGCTGGCGGGGGATACAATGAGCAGTTCTTC.

DNA of the CDR3: TGTGCCGGGATGACGGGAGACACTGAAGCTTTCTTT. Amino acid sequence: CAGMTGDTEAFF. This rearrangement joins TRBV30 to TRBJ1-1; no reliable D call. CDR1 and CDR2 from the germline V gene are GTSNPN and SVGIG (reference sequence). The CDR3 is 12 residues long. V was shortened by 8 bases and J by 3 bases, with 13 bases between the two germline ends.

The chain carries TRBV19 and TRBJ2-1, with D possibly being TRBD1 (5 bases). V shed 6 bases and J shed 0 bases, with 30 bases lying between them. CDR1 is LNHDA and CDR2 is SQIVND in the germline V gene (reference sequence). The CDR3 covers 21 residues. As DNA, the CDR3 is TGTGCCAGTAGGAGAGATGCGTTCGGCAGGGTCGGGCTACGCTCCTACAATGAGCAGTTCTTC. Protein product: CASRRDAFGRVGLRSYNEQFF. Full variable domain (missing parts from reference TRBV19 and TRBJ2-1): DGGITQSPKYLFRKEGQNVTLSCEQNLNHDAMYWYRQDPGQGLRLIYYSQIVNDFQKGDIAEGYSVSREKKESFPLTVTSAQKNPTAFYLCASRRDAFGRVGLRSYNEQFFGPGTRLTVL.

This chain joins TRBV7-2 and TRBJ2-2, with D unresolved. Germline-derived CDR1 and CDR2 are SGHTA and FQGNSA. V gave up 5 bases and J gave up 1 base, with 8 bases separating them. The CDR3 is 14 amino acids. CDR3 in amino acids: CASSPTLNTGELFF. CDR3 bases: TGTGCCAGCAGCCCGACTCTGAACACCGGGGAGCTGTTTTTT. The variable domain in full, completed from reference TRBV7-2 and TRBJ2-2, reads GAGVSQSPSNKVTEKGKDVELRCDPISGHTALYWYRQSLGQGLEFLIYFQGNSAPDKSGLPSDRFSAERTGGSVSTLTIQRTQQEDSAVYLCASSPTLNTGELFFGEGSRLTVL.

This clone occurred once. The chain links TRBV29-1 to TRBJ2-7; possible D gene TRBD1, 6 bases. V dropped 4 bases and J dropped 7 bases, with 14 bases sitting between them. Germline V gene lookup returns CDR1 SQVTM and CDR2 ANQGSEA. The CDR3 contains 12 residues. This CDR3 is CSVVLGAREQYF. CDR3 nucleotides: TGCAGCGTTGTGTTGGGGGCTAGGGAGCAGTACTTC.

The rearrangement links TRBV19 to TRBJ2-5, with a weak D call TRBD1 (6 bases). The CDR3 extends over 15 amino acids. The V gene's germline CDR1 is LNHDA and CDR2 SQIVND (reference sequence). Trimming removed 3 bases at V and 4 bases at J, with 15 bases between. CDR3 bases: TGTGCCAGTAGTATGACTGAACAGGGTGGAGAGACCCAGTACTTC. This translates into CASSMTEQGGETQYF.

This clone has a single count. The chain links TRBV3-1 (or the pseudogene TRBV3-2) to TRBJ2-1; tentatively, D is TRBD2 (5 bases). CDR3 size: 15 residues. Trimming removed 0 bases at V and 6 bases at J, with 12 bases between. Germline V gene data show CDR1 as LGHDT and CDR2 as YNNKEL (reference sequence). CDR3 residues: CASSQDPGKLNEQFF. CDR3 bases: TGTGCCAGCAGCCAAGATCCCGGGAAACTCAATGAGCAGTTCTTC.

The chain combines TRBV3-1 (or the pseudogene TRBV3-2) with TRBJ1-2, with D unresolved. The CDR3 consists of 15 residues. Germline CDR1 and CDR2: LGHDT and YNNKEL (reference sequence). The germline V and J ends were trimmed by 10 bases and 0 bases, with 18 bases remaining between them. The CDR3 sequence is CATHSGGRPNYGYTF. The CDR3 DNA reads as TGTGCCACCCACAGCGGCGGACGTCCTAACTATGGCTACACCTTC.

The genes are TRBV18 and TRBJ1-5; TRBD1 might be the D (6 bases). Germline loops: CDR1 KGHSH, CDR2 LQKENI. The CDR3 loop spans 16 amino acids. Trimming removed 3 bases from V and 6 bases from J, with 18 bases in between. CDR3 in DNA: TGTGCCAGCTCACCTATTACAGGGCAGCGGATTCAGCCCCAGCATTTT. It is translated as CASSPITGQRIQPQHF.

V is TRBV6-2 or TRBV6-3 and J is TRBJ2-3, with 7 positions matching TRBD2. The ends lost 5 bases at V and 5 bases at J; junction bases unmatched: 7. Germline V gene lookup returns CDR1 MNHEY and CDR2 SVGEGT. This CDR3 region has 14 residues. This CDR3 is CASSTGLGVDTQYF. The CDR3 DNA reads TGTGCCAGCAGTACAGGACTAGGCGTAGATACGCAGTATTTT.

CDR3 DNA sequence: TGCGCCAGCAGCTTGGAACAGCTAACTAATGAAAAACTGTTTTTT. This codes for CASSLEQLTNEKLFF. The rearrangement links TRBV5-1 to TRBJ1-4; D is ambiguous. The V and J ends lost 0 bases and 1 base respectively, with 7 bases between them. Per the germline V gene, CDR1 is SGHRS and CDR2 is YFSETQ. The CDR3 runs 15 residues. The full variable domain, in which reference TRBV5-1 and TRBJ1-4 provide the parts outside the CDR3, is KAGVTQTPRYLIKTRGQQVTLSCSPISGHRSVSWYQQTPGQGLQFLFEYFSETQRNKGNFPGRFSGRQFSNSRSEMNVSTLELGDSALYLCASSLEQLTNEKLFFGSGTQLSVL.

This clone was observed a few times. V gene TRBV24-1 combines with J gene TRBJ2-1; 13 positions agree with TRBD2. This CDR3 has 17 residues. Germline lookup yields CDR1 KGHDR and CDR2 SFDVKD. V shed 3 bases and J 6 bases; nucleotides not matched to a gene: 7. The CDR3 sequence is CATSDRWTSGGGNEQFF. The CDR3 DNA sequence: TGTGCCACCAGTGATCGCTGGACTAGCGGGGGTGGCAATGAGCAGTTCTTC.

The chain has TRBV27 and TRBJ2-7; TRBD1 aligns across 9 bases. Trimming at V came to 7 bases and at J to 2 bases, leaving 6 bases not matched to a gene. Looked up from germline, CDR1 is MNHEY and CDR2 is SMNVEV (reference sequence). The CDR3 consists of 14 residues. The CDR3 here is CASTQTGGTYEQYF. The CDR3 bases are TGTGCCAGCACTCAGACAGGGGGAACCTACGAGCAGTACTTC.

This clone showed up just a few times. The gene calls are TRBV2 and TRBJ2-5; 8 bases fit TRBD2. In germline, CDR1 is SNHLY, CDR2 FYNNEI. The CDR3 consists of 11 residues. V dropped 7 bases and J dropped 5; count of bases not matched to a gene: 0. DNA of the CDR3: TGTGCCAGCAAGCGGGAGGAGACCCAGTACTTC. Amino acids: CASKREETQYF. Complete variable domain (other parts from reference TRBV2 and TRBJ2-5): EPEVTQTPSHQVTQMGQEVILRCVPISNHLYFYWYRQILGQKVEFLVSFYNNEISEKSEIFDDQFSVERPDGSNFTLKIRSTKLEDSAMYFCASKREETQYFGPGTRLLVL.

The chain is built from TRBV4-1 and TRBJ2-1; TRBD2 agrees at 7 bases. Germline trimming cut 1 base from V and 8 bases from J; bases unmatched to any gene: 5. Germline CDR1 MGHRA, CDR2 YSYEKL. This CDR3 spans 14 amino acids. This CDR3 reads CASSQGEGLDEQFF. CDR3 bases: TGCGCCAGCAGCCAAGGGGAGGGCTTAGATGAGCAGTTCTTC.